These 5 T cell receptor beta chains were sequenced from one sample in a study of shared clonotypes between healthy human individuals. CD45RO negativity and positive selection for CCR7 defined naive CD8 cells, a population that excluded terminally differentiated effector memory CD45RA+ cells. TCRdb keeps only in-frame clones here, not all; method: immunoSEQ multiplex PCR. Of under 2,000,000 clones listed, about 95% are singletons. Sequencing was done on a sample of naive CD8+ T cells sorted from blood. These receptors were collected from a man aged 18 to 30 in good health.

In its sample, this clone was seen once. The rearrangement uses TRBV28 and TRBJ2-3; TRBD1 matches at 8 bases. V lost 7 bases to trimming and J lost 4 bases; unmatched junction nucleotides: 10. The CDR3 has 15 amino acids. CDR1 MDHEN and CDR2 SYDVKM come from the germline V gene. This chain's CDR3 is CASTSAGGSPDTQYF. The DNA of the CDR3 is TGTGCCAGCACCTCGGCAGGGGGCTCCCCAGATACGCAGTATTTT.

As DNA, the CDR3 is TGTGCCAGCAGTCGGGACACCGACACCGGGGAGCTGTTTTTT. It encodes CASSRDTDTGELFF. The rearrangement joins TRBV27 to TRBJ2-2; weak D call: TRBD1 (6 bases). CDR1 is MNHEY and CDR2 is SMNVEV in the germline V gene (reference sequence). V was trimmed by 5 bases and J by 3 bases, leaving 10 bases between them. The CDR3 contains 14 residues.

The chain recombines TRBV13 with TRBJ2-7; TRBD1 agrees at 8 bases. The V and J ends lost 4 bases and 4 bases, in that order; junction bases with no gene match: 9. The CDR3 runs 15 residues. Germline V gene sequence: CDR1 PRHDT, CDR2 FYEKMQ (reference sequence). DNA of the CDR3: TGTGCCAGCAGCTCCGGGGCCCAGGGGGCGTACGAGCAGTACTTC. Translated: CASSSGAQGAYEQYF.

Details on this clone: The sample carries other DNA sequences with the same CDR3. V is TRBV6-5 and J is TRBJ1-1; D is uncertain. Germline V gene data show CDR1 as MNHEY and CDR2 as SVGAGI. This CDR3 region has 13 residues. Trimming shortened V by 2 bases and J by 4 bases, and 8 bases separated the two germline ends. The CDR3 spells CASSYGGPTEAFF. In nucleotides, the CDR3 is TGTGCCAGCAGTTACGGAGGGCCCACTGAAGCTTTCTTT.

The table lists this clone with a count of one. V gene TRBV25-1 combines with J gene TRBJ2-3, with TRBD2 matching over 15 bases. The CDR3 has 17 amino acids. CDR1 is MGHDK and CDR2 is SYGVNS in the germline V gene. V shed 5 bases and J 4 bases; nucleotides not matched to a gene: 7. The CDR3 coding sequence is TGTGCCAGCAGTTGGACTAGCGGGAGGGCCGCGCCAGATACGCAGTATTTT. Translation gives CASSWTSGRAAPDTQYF.